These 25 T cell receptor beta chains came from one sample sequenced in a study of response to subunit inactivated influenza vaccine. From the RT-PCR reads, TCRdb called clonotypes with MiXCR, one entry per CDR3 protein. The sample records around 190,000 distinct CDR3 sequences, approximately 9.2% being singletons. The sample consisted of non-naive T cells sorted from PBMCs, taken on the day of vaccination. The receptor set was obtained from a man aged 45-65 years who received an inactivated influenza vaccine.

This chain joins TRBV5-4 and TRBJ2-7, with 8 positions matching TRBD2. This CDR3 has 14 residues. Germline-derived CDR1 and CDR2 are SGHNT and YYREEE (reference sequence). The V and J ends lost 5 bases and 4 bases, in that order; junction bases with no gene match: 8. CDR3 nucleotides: TGTGCCAGCAGTCCTAGCGGGTTTGGATACGAGCAGTACTTC. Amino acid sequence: CASSPSGFGYEQYF. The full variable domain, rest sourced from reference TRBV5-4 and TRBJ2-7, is ETGVTQSPTHLIKTRGQQVTLRCSSQSGHNTVSWYQQALGQGPQFIFQYYREEENGRGNFPPRFSGLQFPNYSSELNVNALELDDSALYLCASSPSGFGYEQYFGPGTRLTVT.

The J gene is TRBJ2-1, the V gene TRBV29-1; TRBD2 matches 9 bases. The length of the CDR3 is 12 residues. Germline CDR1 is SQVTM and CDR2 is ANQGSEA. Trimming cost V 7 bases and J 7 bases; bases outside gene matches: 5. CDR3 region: CSGGLAQNEQFF. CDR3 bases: TGCAGCGGGGGACTAGCTCAAAATGAGCAGTTCTTC.

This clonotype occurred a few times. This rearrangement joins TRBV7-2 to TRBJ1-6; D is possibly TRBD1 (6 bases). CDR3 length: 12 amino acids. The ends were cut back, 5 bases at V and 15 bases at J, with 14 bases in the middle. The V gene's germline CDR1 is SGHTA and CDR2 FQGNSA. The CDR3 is CASSLGHSYLHF. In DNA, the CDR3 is TGTGCCAGCAGCCTGGGACATTCATACCTCCACTTT.

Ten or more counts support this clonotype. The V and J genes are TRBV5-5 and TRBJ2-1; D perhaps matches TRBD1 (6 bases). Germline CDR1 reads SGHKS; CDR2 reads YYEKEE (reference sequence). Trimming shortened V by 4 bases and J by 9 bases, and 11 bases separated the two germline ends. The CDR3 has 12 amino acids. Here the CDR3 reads CASSVQGLEQFF. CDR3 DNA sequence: TGTGCCAGCAGCGTACAGGGTCTTGAGCAGTTCTTC.

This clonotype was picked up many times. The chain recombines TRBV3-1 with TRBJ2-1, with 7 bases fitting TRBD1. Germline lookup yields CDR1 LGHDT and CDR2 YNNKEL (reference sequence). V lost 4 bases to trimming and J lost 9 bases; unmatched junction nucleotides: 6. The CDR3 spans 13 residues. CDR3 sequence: CASSLYRGGEQFF. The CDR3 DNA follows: TGTGCCAGCAGCCTATACAGGGGTGGTGAGCAGTTCTTC.

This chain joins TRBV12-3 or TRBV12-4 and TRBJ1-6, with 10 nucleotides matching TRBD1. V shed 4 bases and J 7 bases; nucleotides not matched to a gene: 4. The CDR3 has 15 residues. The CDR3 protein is CASSYGQGGNSPLHF. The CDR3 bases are TGTGCCAGCAGTTACGGACAGGGGGGCAATTCACCCCTCCACTTT.

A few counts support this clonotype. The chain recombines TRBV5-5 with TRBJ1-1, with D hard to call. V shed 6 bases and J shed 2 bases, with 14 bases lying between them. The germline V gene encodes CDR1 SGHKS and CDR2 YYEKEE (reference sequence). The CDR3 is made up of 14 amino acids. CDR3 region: CASIQRGINTEAFF. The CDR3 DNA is TGTGCCAGCATCCAAAGAGGGATCAACACTGAAGCTTTCTTT.

This chain's CDR3 is CASAYIQYF. The DNA for the CDR3 is TGTGCCTCCGCATACATTCAGTACTTC. The chain combines TRBV19 with TRBJ2-4; D gene ambiguous. CDR3 size: 9 residues. Germline lookup yields CDR1 LNHDA and CDR2 SQIVND (reference sequence). V lost 11 bases and J lost 8, with 7 bases in between.

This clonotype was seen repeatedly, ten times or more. In nucleotides, the CDR3 is TGTGCCAGCAGCTACTACAGGGACACAGATACGCAGTATTTT. Protein product: CASSYYRDTDTQYF. V usage is TRBV5-6 and J usage is TRBJ2-3, with TRBD1 as a possible D gene (6 bases). This CDR3 has 14 amino acids. Trimming cost V 3 bases and J 2 bases, with 10 bases left between them. Looked up from germline, CDR1 is SGHDT and CDR2 is YYEEEE.

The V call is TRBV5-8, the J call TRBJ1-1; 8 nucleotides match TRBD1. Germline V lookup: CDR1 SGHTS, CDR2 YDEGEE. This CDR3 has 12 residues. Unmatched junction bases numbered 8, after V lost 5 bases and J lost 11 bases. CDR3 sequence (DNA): TGTGCCAGCAGGAAAGAGACAGGGGAGGCTTTCTTT. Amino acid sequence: CASRKETGEAFF.

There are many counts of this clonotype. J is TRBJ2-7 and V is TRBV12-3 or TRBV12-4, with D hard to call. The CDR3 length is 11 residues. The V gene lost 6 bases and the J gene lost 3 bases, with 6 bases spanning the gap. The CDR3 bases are TGTGCCAGCAGCGCTTACTACGAGCAGTACTTC. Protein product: CASSAYYEQYF.

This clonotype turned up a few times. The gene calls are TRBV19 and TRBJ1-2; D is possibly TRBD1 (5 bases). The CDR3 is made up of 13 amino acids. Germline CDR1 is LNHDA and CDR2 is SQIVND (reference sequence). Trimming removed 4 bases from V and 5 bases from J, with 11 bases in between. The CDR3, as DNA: TGTGCCAGTAGTAATGACAGATTGTATGGCTACACCTTC. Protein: CASSNDRLYGYTF.

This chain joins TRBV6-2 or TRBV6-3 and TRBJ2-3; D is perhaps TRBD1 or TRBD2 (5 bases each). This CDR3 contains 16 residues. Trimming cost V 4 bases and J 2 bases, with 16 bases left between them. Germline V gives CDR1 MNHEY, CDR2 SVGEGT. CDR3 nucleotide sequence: TGTGCCAGCAGTTTCTGGGACGCGTCCTACACAGATACGCAGTATTTT. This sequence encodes CASSFWDASYTDTQYF.

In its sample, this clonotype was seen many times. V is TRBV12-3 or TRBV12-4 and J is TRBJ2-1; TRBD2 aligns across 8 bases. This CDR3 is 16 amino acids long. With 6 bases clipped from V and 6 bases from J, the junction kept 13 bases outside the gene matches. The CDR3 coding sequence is TGTGCCAGCAGCTCTACGGGACTAGGCCGTAGCAATGAGCAGTTCTTC. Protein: CASSSTGLGRSNEQFF.

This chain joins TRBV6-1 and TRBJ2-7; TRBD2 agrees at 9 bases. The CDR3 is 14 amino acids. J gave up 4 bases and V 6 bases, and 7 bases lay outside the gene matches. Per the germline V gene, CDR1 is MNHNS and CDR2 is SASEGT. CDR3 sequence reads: CASSPQAGGYEQYF. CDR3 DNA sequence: TGTGCCAGCAGCCCCCAAGCGGGAGGTTACGAGCAGTACTTC.

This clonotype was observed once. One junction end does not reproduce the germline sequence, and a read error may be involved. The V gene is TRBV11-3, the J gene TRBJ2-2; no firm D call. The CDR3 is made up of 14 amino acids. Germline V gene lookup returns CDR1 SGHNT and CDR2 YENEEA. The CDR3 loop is CPSSLDAVTGELFF. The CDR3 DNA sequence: TGTCCCAGCAGCTTAGACGCGGTAACCGGGGAGCTGTTTTTT.

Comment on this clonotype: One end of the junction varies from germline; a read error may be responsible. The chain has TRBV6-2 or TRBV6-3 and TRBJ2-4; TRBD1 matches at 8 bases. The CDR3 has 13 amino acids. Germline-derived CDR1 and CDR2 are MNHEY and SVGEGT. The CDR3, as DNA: TGTGCCAGCAGTAGGGACAGGCGGCTCCTAGGGGACTTC. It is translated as CASSRDRRLLGDF.

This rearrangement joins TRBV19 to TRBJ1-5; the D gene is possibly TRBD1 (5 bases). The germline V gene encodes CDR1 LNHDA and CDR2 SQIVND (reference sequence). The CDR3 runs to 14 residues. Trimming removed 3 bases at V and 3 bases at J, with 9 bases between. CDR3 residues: CASSMGRDNQPQHF. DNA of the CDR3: TGTGCCAGTAGTATGGGGCGAGACAATCAGCCCCAGCATTTT.

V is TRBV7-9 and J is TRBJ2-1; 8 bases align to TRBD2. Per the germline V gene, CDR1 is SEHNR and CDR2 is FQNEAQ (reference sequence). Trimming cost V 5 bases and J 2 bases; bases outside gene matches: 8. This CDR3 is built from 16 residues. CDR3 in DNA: TGTGCCAGCAGCCCGGGGGGGGGAATCGCCTACAATGAGCAGTTCTTC. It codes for CASSPGGGIAYNEQFF.

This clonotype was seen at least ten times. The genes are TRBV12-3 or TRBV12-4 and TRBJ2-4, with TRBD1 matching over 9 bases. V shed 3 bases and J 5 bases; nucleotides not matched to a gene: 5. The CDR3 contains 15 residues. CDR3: CASSFTGGTQNIQYF. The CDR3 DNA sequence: TGTGCCAGCAGTTTTACAGGGGGCACCCAAAACATTCAGTACTTC.

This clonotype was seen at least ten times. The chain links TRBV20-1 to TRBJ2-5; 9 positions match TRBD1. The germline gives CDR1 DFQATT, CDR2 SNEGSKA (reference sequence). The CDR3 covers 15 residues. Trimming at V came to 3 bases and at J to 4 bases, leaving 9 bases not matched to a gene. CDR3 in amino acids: CSASEGTGQRETQYF. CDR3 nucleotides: TGCAGTGCTAGTGAAGGGACAGGGCAGCGAGAGACCCAGTACTTC.

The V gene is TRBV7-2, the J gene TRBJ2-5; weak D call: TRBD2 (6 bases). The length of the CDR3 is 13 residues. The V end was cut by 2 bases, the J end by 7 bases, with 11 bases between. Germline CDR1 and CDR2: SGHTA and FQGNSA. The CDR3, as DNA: TGTGCCAGCAGCTTACAAGGGAGGTGGACCCAGTACTTC. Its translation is CASSLQGRWTQYF.

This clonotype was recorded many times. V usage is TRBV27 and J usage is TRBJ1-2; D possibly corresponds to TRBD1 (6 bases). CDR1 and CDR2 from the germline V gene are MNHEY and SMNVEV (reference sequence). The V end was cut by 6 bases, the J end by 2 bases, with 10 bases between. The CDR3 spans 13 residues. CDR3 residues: CASSGQLNYGYTF. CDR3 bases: TGTGCCAGCAGCGGACAGTTGAACTATGGCTACACCTTC.

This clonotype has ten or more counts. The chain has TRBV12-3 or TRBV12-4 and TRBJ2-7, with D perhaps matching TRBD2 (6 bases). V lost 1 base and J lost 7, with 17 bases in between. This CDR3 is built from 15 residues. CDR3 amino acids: CASSLGQGEAREQYF. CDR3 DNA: TGTGCCAGCAGTTTAGGGCAAGGGGAGGCGAGGGAGCAGTACTTC.

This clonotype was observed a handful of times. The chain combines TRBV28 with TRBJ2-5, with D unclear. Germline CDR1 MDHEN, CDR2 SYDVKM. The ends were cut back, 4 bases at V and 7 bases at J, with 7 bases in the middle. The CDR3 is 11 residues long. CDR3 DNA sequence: TGTGCCAGCAGTTCCCACTCGACCCAGTACTTC. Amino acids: CASSSHSTQYF.